The 28 T cell receptor beta chains below were found in one sample sequenced in a study of T-cell memory formation after mild COVID-19. Each CDR3 protein gets one entry after TCRdb re-called the 5' RACE reads with MiXCR. The sample has 360,000 or so distinct CDR3 sequences, 25% to 30% seen once. Sequenced sample: PBMCs or a T cell subset sorted from them (not recorded which). The source of these receptors is an adult woman who had mild COVID-19 (a few samples of this study predate the infection). Cell type and time point are not known.

This chain uses TRBV5-1 with TRBJ2-2; TRBD1 is a possible D gene (6 bases). This CDR3 is built from 13 residues. Germline-derived CDR1 and CDR2 are SGHRS and YFSETQ. The V end was cut by 2 bases, the J end by 10 bases, with 12 bases between. The chain's CDR3 is CASSFQGSAELFF. The CDR3 region has the DNA TGCGCCAGCAGCTTTCAGGGGTCGGCGGAGCTGTTTTTT.

The chain couples TRBV5-1 to TRBJ2-3; 9 nucleotides line up with TRBD2. CDR1 SGHRS and CDR2 YFSETQ come from the germline V gene. The CDR3 spans 16 residues. V was pared by 0 bases and J by 2 bases, with 4 bases of the junction left unmatched. The CDR3 loop reads CASSLGLAVNTDTQYF. CDR3 sequence (DNA): TGCGCCAGCAGCTTGGGACTAGCGGTAAACACAGATACGCAGTATTTT.

The chain has TRBV2 and TRBJ2-5; D is ambiguous. Germline lookup yields CDR1 SNHLY and CDR2 FYNNEI. The CDR3 length is 12 residues. V lost 9 bases and J lost 5, with 13 bases in between. CDR3 DNA sequence: TGTGCCAGAAGCCGAGATATTGAGACCCAGTACTTC. Encoded protein: CARSRDIETQYF.

This clonotype was observed a handful of times. The chain couples TRBV24-1 to TRBJ2-7, with TRBD2 matching 11 bases. The V gene's germline CDR1 is KGHDR and CDR2 SFDVKD. The CDR3 length is 15 residues. With 4 bases clipped from V and 3 bases from J, the junction kept 4 bases outside the gene matches. The CDR3 reads CATSDGTSGNYEQYF. CDR3 DNA sequence: TGTGCCACCAGTGACGGGACTAGCGGAAACTACGAGCAGTACTTC.

This clonotype has just a few counts. This chain joins TRBV19 and TRBJ1-6, with TRBD1 matching 7 bases. Looked up from germline, CDR1 is LNHDA and CDR2 is SQIVND (reference sequence). The CDR3 has 15 amino acids. The ends lost 4 bases at V and 10 bases at J; junction bases unmatched: 10. The chain's CDR3 is CASSKQGYGSSPLHF. The CDR3 DNA sequence: TGTGCCAGTAGTAAACAGGGGTATGGTTCGTCACCCCTCCACTTT.

This sequence joins TRBV5-5 and TRBJ1-5, with D unresolved. Trimming pared 0 bases from V and 4 bases from J, leaving 8 bases between. The CDR3 spans 14 residues. Germline V lookup: CDR1 SGHKS, CDR2 YYEKEE (reference sequence). CDR3 sequence: CASSLVILNQPQHF. The DNA of the CDR3 is TGTGCCAGCAGCTTGGTTATTCTGAATCAGCCCCAGCATTTT.

The V and J genes are TRBV5-1 and TRBJ2-5, with 7 positions matching TRBD1. This CDR3 comprises 15 residues. J gave up 2 bases and V 4 bases, and 8 bases lay outside the gene matches. Germline V CDR1 and CDR2: SGHRS, YFSETQ. The CDR3 nucleotides are TGCGCCAGCAGCCCAGACAGGACAGGTCAAGAGACCCAGTACTTC. Protein: CASSPDRTGQETQYF.

The table lists this clonotype with a few counts. This chain links TRBV4-3 with TRBJ2-7; maybe TRBD1 (5 bases). The V end was cut by 0 bases, the J end by 7 bases, with 10 bases between. The CDR3 consists of 13 residues. The germline V gene encodes CDR1 LGHNA and CDR2 YSLEER. The CDR3 DNA follows: TGCGCCAGCAGCCAAGATGTTAGGGGTGAGCAGTACTTC. It yields the protein CASSQDVRGEQYF.

This clonotype was seen a few times. This chain uses TRBV7-9 with TRBJ1-2; TRBD1 might be the D (6 bases). Looked up from germline, CDR1 is SEHNR and CDR2 is FQNEAQ (reference sequence). CDR3 length: 15 amino acids. Trimming shortened V by 5 bases and J by 1 base, and 14 bases separated the two germline ends. CDR3 protein: CASSPDRILNYGYTF. The CDR3 DNA sequence: TGTGCCAGCAGCCCCGACAGGATCCTTAACTATGGCTACACCTTC.

The genes are TRBV12-3 or TRBV12-4 and TRBJ1-6; D uncertain. Between the trimmed V and J ends, which lost 10 bases and 7 bases, there was a span of 11 bases. This CDR3 comprises 12 residues. The CDR3 bases are TGTGCCACCTTGGACGGGAATTCACCCCTCCACTTT. It encodes CATLDGNSPLHF.

V usage is TRBV5-1 and J usage is TRBJ2-1; 12 bases fit TRBD2. The CDR3 consists of 16 residues. Germline CDR1 reads SGHRS; CDR2 reads YFSETQ. The junction had 4 bases not matched to a gene; V was cut back by 5 bases and J by 1 base. The CDR3 spells CASSWTSGVSYNEQFF. CDR3 DNA sequence: TGCGCCAGCAGTTGGACTAGCGGGGTTTCCTACAATGAGCAGTTCTTC.

This clonotype showed up just a few times. The chain has TRBV11-1 and TRBJ2-5; 11 nucleotides line up with TRBD2. Looked up from germline, CDR1 is SGHAT and CDR2 is FQDESV (reference sequence). V lost 5 bases and J lost 3; bases outside the gene matches: 5. CDR3 size: 15 residues. CDR3 sequence (DNA): TGTGCCAGCAGCCGGGGACTAGCGGCAAAAGAGACCCAGTACTTC. It specifies CASSRGLAAKETQYF.

This clonotype was observed a handful of times. The chain joins TRBV20-1 to TRBJ2-3, with 10 bases fitting TRBD2. The germline V gene encodes CDR1 DFQATT and CDR2 SNEGSKA (reference sequence). The CDR3 is 15 residues long. The J segment lost 6 bases and the V segment lost 0 bases, leaving 6 bases of the junction unmatched. The DNA for the CDR3 is TGCAGTGCTAGAGACGCTAGCGGGAGTCCGGATACGCAGTATTTT. Translating it yields CSARDASGSPDTQYF.

This clonotype was found a few times. The chain employs TRBV11-2 and TRBJ1-1, with D tentatively TRBD1 (6 bases). This CDR3 is built from 18 residues. Trimming took off 1 base at V and 4 bases at J, with 22 bases between the two ends. CDR1 SGHAT and CDR2 FQNNGV come from the germline V gene. The CDR3 is CASSLAVRGYWGGTEAFF. DNA of the CDR3: TGTGCCAGCAGCTTAGCGGTCAGGGGATACTGGGGCGGCACTGAAGCTTTCTTT.

A few counts support this clonotype. The chain links TRBV7-2 to TRBJ1-5, with 11 nucleotides matching TRBD1. From germline, CDR1 is SGHTA and CDR2 FQGNSA. J gave up 0 bases and V 5 bases, and 9 bases lay outside the gene matches. The CDR3 is 18 amino acids. CDR3 amino acids: CASSPGTGGRYSNQPQHF. CDR3 nucleotide sequence: TGTGCCAGCAGCCCCGGGACAGGGGGGCGGTATAGCAATCAGCCCCAGCATTTT. The full variable domain, in which reference TRBV7-2 and TRBJ1-5 provide the parts outside the CDR3, is GAGVSQSPSNKVTEKGKDVELRCDPISGHTALYWYRQSLGQGLEFLIYFQGNSAPDKSGLPSDRFSAERTGGSVSTLTIQRTQQEDSAVYLCASSPGTGGRYSNQPQHFGDGTRLSIL.

This clonotype was detected a few times. The rearrangement uses TRBV6-2 or TRBV6-3 and TRBJ2-1, with 9 bases lining up with TRBD1. CDR1 is MNHEY and CDR2 is SVGEGT in the germline V gene. With 7 bases clipped from V and 1 base from J, the junction kept 5 bases outside the gene matches. The CDR3 spans 15 residues. The CDR3 sequence: CASKGQGRSYNEQFF. The DNA of the CDR3 is TGTGCCAGCAAAGGACAGGGGAGGTCCTACAATGAGCAGTTCTTC.

J is TRBJ1-5 and V is TRBV12-3 or TRBV12-4, with D possibly matching TRBD1 (6 bases). V was pared by 5 bases and J by 0 bases, with 14 bases between. The CDR3 sequence is 16 residues long. CDR3 protein: CASSHRQVYSNQPQHF. DNA for the CDR3: TGTGCCAGCAGTCATCGACAGGTATATAGCAATCAGCCCCAGCATTTT.

On this clonotype: The junction shows a germline mismatch at one end, possibly a read error. The V and J genes are TRBV25-1 and TRBJ1-3; weak D call: TRBD1 (6 bases). The CDR3 loop spans 16 amino acids. Germline CDR1 reads MGHDK; CDR2 reads SYGVNS. CDR3 loop: CDSSEDQGIAGNTIYF. In DNA form, the CDR3 reads TGTGACAGCAGTGAAGACCAGGGGATCGCTGGAAACACCATATATTTT.

The chain is built from TRBV4-3 and TRBJ2-5; no definite D call. Between the trimmed V and J ends, which lost 1 base and 0 bases, there was a span of 12 bases. The CDR3 is 16 amino acids. Germline V gene lookup returns CDR1 LGHNA and CDR2 YSLEER. CDR3 sequence: CASSQGTPGNQETQYF. DNA for the CDR3: TGCGCCAGCAGCCAAGGGACCCCCGGCAACCAAGAGACCCAGTACTTC.

This clonotype appeared a few times. This chain uses TRBV4-2 with TRBJ2-1, with TRBD2 as a possible D gene (6 bases). Trimming left V 1 base short and J 8 bases short, with 15 bases between. The CDR3 contains 15 residues. Germline CDR1 reads LGHNA; CDR2 reads YNFKEQ. The CDR3 reads CASSQVGTHGDEQFF. The CDR3 nucleotides are TGTGCCAGCAGCCAAGTAGGGACTCACGGGGATGAGCAGTTCTTC.

This clonotype was picked up a small number of times. The V call is TRBV12-3 or TRBV12-4, the J call TRBJ1-1; TRBD1 agrees at 7 bases. The CDR3 loop spans 15 amino acids. Losses at the gene ends were 1 base for V and 4 bases for J; bases not matched to a gene: 6. The CDR3 DNA sequence: TGTGCCAGCAGTTTAGGTGGAGGGGGCGTCACTGAAGCTTTCTTT. Translation gives CASSLGGGGVTEAFF.

The V gene is TRBV18, the J gene TRBJ2-7; 9 bases are a match to TRBD1. CDR3 length: 14 residues. The J segment lost 4 bases and the V segment lost 5 bases, leaving 6 bases of the junction unmatched. Germline lookup yields CDR1 KGHSH and CDR2 LQKENI. This CDR3 is CASSSVQGAYEQYF. DNA of the CDR3: TGTGCCAGCTCATCTGTACAGGGGGCTTACGAGCAGTACTTC.

This clonotype was seen only a few times. The chain recombines TRBV7-7 with TRBJ2-5; TRBD1 matches at 11 bases. Trimming cost V 2 bases and J 5 bases; bases outside gene matches: 7. CDR1 and CDR2 (germline): SSHAT, FNYEAQ (reference sequence). The CDR3 is 16 amino acids. CDR3 nucleotide sequence: TGTGCCAGCAGCTTATCCGGGACAGGGGGACCCGAGACCCAGTACTTC. Encoded protein: CASSLSGTGGPETQYF.

The rearrangement joins TRBV20-1 to TRBJ1-4; D gene uncertain. The CDR3 loop spans 15 amino acids. From germline, CDR1 is DFQATT and CDR2 SNEGSKA (reference sequence). The germline V and J ends were trimmed by 0 bases and 2 bases, with 10 bases remaining between them. The CDR3: CSARDWPSTNEKLFF. In DNA, the CDR3 is TGCAGTGCTAGAGATTGGCCTTCGACTAATGAAAAACTGTTTTTT.

The V and J genes are TRBV5-4 and TRBJ2-3, with TRBD2 identical over 13 bases. CDR3 size: 16 residues. Germline CDR1 SGHNT, CDR2 YYREEE (reference sequence). V dropped 4 bases and J dropped 5; count of bases not matched to a gene: 7. The CDR3 loop reads CASSPRTSGGKDTQYF. CDR3 DNA: TGTGCCAGCAGCCCCAGGACTAGCGGGGGCAAAGATACGCAGTATTTT.

This clonotype has only a few counts. The chain carries TRBV12-3 or TRBV12-4 and TRBJ2-2; perhaps D is TRBD1 or TRBD2 (6 bases each). The V end was cut by 5 bases, the J end by 5 bases, with 15 bases between. The CDR3 has 15 residues. CDR3 loop: CASSPKGGITGELFF. The CDR3 DNA follows: TGTGCCAGCAGTCCTAAGGGGGGAATAACCGGGGAGCTGTTTTTT.

This clonotype has only a few counts. CDR3 loop: CASSLSIGTVNTEAFF. As DNA, the CDR3 is TGTGCCAGCAGCTTATCCATCGGGACAGTGAACACTGAAGCTTTCTTT. V is TRBV7-6 and J is TRBJ1-1, with TRBD1 identical over 7 bases. Unmatched junction bases numbered 6, after V lost 2 bases and J lost 0 bases. The germline gives CDR1 SGHVS, CDR2 FNYEAQ. This CDR3 spans 16 amino acids.

This rearrangement joins TRBV19 to TRBJ2-2; D is tentatively TRBD1 or TRBD2 (6 bases each). Trimming removed 10 bases at V and 3 bases at J, with 15 bases between. From germline, CDR1 is LNHDA and CDR2 SQIVND (reference sequence). The CDR3 sequence is 14 residues long. The CDR3 coding sequence is TGTGCCACAAAGGGGGGTGGCGACACCGGGGAGCTGTTTTTT. As protein: CATKGGGDTGELFF.